The clone carrying this T cell receptor (beta chain) was seen only once. Antigen unknown. TCRdb's table, derived via immunoSEQ multiplex PCR, lists solely in-frame clones and lacks some. The sample includes approximately 110,000 clones, around nine tenths of them seen just once. There are 14 residues in the CDR3. Trimming removed 5 bases at V and 0 bases at J, with 9 bases between. Looked up from germline, CDR1 is LNHDA and CDR2 is SQIVND (reference sequence). This sample is drawn from a study of T cell responses to AZD1222 COVID-19 vaccine. Whole-study results and caveats: A rise in Spike-specific TCR breadth and depth followed two AZD1222 doses. Only 5 or 6 AZD1222 recipients were seropositive at baseline. Most donors were white British and more were female, and clonal diversity was possibly underestimated.

The sample consisted of peripheral blood, taken on day 0 of AZD1222 vaccination. This chain links TRBV19 with TRBJ2-3, with a weak D call TRBD1 (5 bases). The receptor was isolated from an adult in good health. The CDR3 loop is CASSDSLSTDTQYF. DNA of the CDR3: TGTGCCAGTAGTGACAGCCTTAGCACAGATACGCAGTATTTT.